Described below is a single TCR beta chain sequence and its context. Per the germline V gene, CDR1 is MNHNY and CDR2 is SVGAGI (reference sequence). The CDR3 loop spans 13 amino acids. Trimming removed 7 bases from V and 3 bases from J, with 11 bases in between. This entry belongs to a study of graft-versus-host responses after intestinal transplantation. The data were produced by immunoSEQ multiplex PCR, yet TCRdb's version contains in-frame clones alone and is incomplete. There are about 1,500 clones in the sample; 92% occur only once, and roughly 7.9% lies in the top ten. The chain employs TRBV6-6 and TRBJ2-3; D uncertain. The sequence was obtained from a human patient who received an intestinal transplant, so some T cells may come from the graft donor. The sequenced sample was PBMCs, obtained 8 days after intestinal transplant. The CDR3 bases are TGTGCCAGCACCGACCACCGGACAGATACGCAGTATTTT. Its translation: CASTDHRTDTQYF.